A selection of T cell receptor beta chains follows, all from one sample in a study of cytomegalovirus exposure and HLA in healthy donors. Some clones are missing from TCRdb's copy, which holds only in-frame ones; the method was immunoSEQ multiplex PCR. The table has 140,000 or so clones, roughly 89% seen once. The sample taken for sequencing was PBMCs. Receptors originate from a woman younger than 35 in good health and CMV-seropositive. The conserved cysteine and the conserved F or W are not part of the CDR3 here. Each record gives: clone size, V gene, J gene, CDR3 length, CDR3 protein. Clone size is stated in some rows and not others, as once, few, many or a class when expanded.

>NA|TRBV19|TRBJ2-6|18
ASSIWGPGQLGTGANVLT
>once|TRBV11-3|TRBJ2-5|12
ASSLDRWSQTQY
>NA|TRBV10-1|TRBJ1-1|13
ASSRPGTGIEEAF
>NA|TRBV6-5|TRBJ2-1|13
ASRPTGGTYNEQF
>NA|TRBV6-5|TRBJ2-7|12
ASSYVAGSYEQY
>NA|TRBV4-3|TRBJ2-2|14
ASSQEGPGSAGELF
>once|TRBV7-8|TRBJ2-1|12
ASSSGTGDNEQF
>NA|TRBV5-4|TRBJ2-7|15
ASSLSGRTSRPYEQY
>NA|TRBV29-1|TRBJ1-2|14
SVEDLETLAGVGYT
>NA|TRBV5-4|TRBJ2-7|12
ASSFPGTNYEQY
>few|TRBV7-6|TRBJ2-7|10
ASSIDGTKQY
>NA|TRBV25-1|TRBJ1-4|12
ASSEYNRDEKLF
>few|TRBV30|TRBJ1-2|12
AWSLTGLGEGYT
>NA|TRBV27|TRBJ1-6|14
ASSSRSGGRGSPLH
>few|TRBV5-1|TRBJ1-5|11
ASSPGGGQPQH
>NA|TRBV6-6|TRBJ2-5|12
ASSLRTTQETQY
>NA|TRBV20-1|TRBJ2-1|9
SAPPRNEQF
>NA|TRBV6-1|TRBJ2-7|11
ASSEGLAYEQY
>many|TRBV28|TRBJ2-3|9
GTGTTDTQY
>NA|TRBV5-4|TRBJ2-2|14
ASSPHAGGNTGELF
>NA|TRBV5-1|TRBJ2-7|14
ASSPGGTGGIYEQY
>NA|TRBV11-2|TRBJ2-2|13
ASSLGARNTGELF
>once|TRBV27|TRBJ1-6|13
ASSLEDRGNSPLH
>NA|TRBV7-9|TRBJ1-5|10
ASSLIDQPQH
>NA|TRBV12-5|TRBJ2-7|9
ASGPNYEQY
>NA|TRBV7-7|TRBJ2-7|13
ASSLGQGAFYEQY
>NA|TRBV30|TRBJ1-1|13
AWSAPDLLNTEAF
>NA|TRBV30|TRBJ1-6|12
AWRGPGGDSPLH